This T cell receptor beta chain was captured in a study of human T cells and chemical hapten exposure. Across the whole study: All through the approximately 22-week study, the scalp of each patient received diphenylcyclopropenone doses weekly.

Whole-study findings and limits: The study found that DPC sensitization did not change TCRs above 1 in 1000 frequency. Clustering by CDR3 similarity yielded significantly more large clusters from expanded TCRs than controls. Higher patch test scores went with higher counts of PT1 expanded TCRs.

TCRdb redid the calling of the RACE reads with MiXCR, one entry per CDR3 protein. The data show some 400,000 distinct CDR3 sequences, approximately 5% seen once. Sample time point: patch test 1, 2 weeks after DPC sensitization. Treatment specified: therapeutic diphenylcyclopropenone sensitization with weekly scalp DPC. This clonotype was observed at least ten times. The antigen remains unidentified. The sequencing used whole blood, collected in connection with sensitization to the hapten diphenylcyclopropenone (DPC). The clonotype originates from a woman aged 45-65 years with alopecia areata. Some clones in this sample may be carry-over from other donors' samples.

The CDR3 reads CSAMVGGTDTGELFF. CDR3 DNA: TGCAGTGCTATGGTGGGCGGGACTGACACCGGGGAGCTGTTTTTT. The V call is TRBV20-1, the J call TRBJ2-2; D might be TRBD2 (6 bases). Per the germline V gene, CDR1 is DFQATT and CDR2 is SNEGSKA (reference sequence). V lost 4 bases and J 3 bases, leaving 15 bases between the germline ends. The length of the CDR3 is 15 residues.